What follows are 13 T cell receptor beta chains derived from one specimen sequenced in a study of blood T cell dynamics during melanoma immunotherapy (dated by TCRdb to about 2020). The time point label for this specimen denotes: pre-treatment baseline. Libraries came from the immunoSEQ multiplex PCR assay. Not all clones reach the TCRdb copy of this immuneACCESS table, which keeps in-frame sequences only. Checked studies attribute under half of the gap to unresolved V genes and leave the rest unexplained. The sample profile shows nearly 25,000 clones; around 85% of them were found once. Roughly 4.9% of the sample is held by the ten biggest clonotypes. The material was blood, obtained from a patient treated with checkpoint blockade. These receptors were taken from a human donor with melanoma.

This chain joins TRBV6-6 and TRBJ2-7; a weak D match, TRBD2 (6 bases). With 2 bases removed from V and 6 bases from J, the gap between germline ends came to 11 bases. The CDR3 runs 13 residues. Germline V gene sequence: CDR1 MNHNY, CDR2 SVGAGI (reference sequence). The CDR3 is CASSYNQGGEQYF. The CDR3 DNA is TGTGCCAGCAGTTACAATCAGGGAGGCGAGCAGTACTTC.

The chain joins TRBV27 to TRBJ1-1; D is uncertain. The CDR3 extends over 14 amino acids. Trimming took off 5 bases at V and 3 bases at J, with 13 bases between the two ends. The germline CDR1 and CDR2 sequences are MNHEY and SMNVEV (reference sequence). This chain's CDR3 is CASSRVRKHTEAFF. CDR3 nucleotides: TGTGCCAGCAGTAGGGTGCGGAAGCACACTGAAGCTTTCTTT.

V gene TRBV4-1 combines with J gene TRBJ1-6, with D unclear. This CDR3 has 13 amino acids. CDR1 is MGHRA, CDR2 YSYEKL, per germline. The V end lost 7 bases, the J end lost 7 bases, and 11 bases lay between the germline ends. The CDR3 nucleotides are TGCGCCAGCATGGCCTTCGTAAATTCACCCCTCCACTTT. It is translated as CASMAFVNSPLHF.

The chain joins TRBV19 to TRBJ1-2; no firm D call. CDR1 is LNHDA, CDR2 SQIVND, per germline (reference sequence). CDR3 size: 13 residues. With 8 bases removed from V and 2 bases from J, the gap between germline ends came to 12 bases. The CDR3 sequence: CASQRTVNYGYTF. CDR3 coding DNA: TGTGCCAGTCAAAGGACGGTGAACTATGGCTACACCTTC.

The V call is TRBV4-1, the J call TRBJ2-3, with 7 bases fitting TRBD2. Looked up from germline, CDR1 is MGHRA and CDR2 is YSYEKL. This CDR3 region has 15 residues. V lost 0 bases and J lost 9; bases outside the gene matches: 9. DNA of the CDR3: TGCGCCAGCAGCCAAGATTCCAGCGCGGGAGACACGCAGTATTTT. Translating it yields CASSQDSSAGDTQYF.

V usage is TRBV6-6 and J usage is TRBJ2-1; 11 nucleotides line up with TRBD1. The ends lost 5 bases at V and 7 bases at J; junction bases unmatched: 7. CDR1 and CDR2 from the germline V gene are MNHNY and SVGAGI (reference sequence). The CDR3 length is 15 residues. The CDR3 loop reads CASSGDRGYPNEQFF. DNA for the CDR3: TGTGCCAGCAGTGGGGACAGGGGGTATCCGAATGAGCAGTTCTTC.

The chain joins TRBV18 to TRBJ1-2; D gene unclear. This CDR3 is 14 amino acids long. The V gene lost 6 bases and the J gene lost 6 bases, with 17 bases spanning the gap. Per the germline V gene, CDR1 is KGHSH and CDR2 is LQKENI. In DNA form, the CDR3 reads TGTGCCAGCTCGGTCGTCAGCAGCTCTGATGGCTACACCTTC. It codes for CASSVVSSSDGYTF.

The chain uses TRBV5-4 and TRBJ2-5; D is ambiguous. Germline V CDR1 and CDR2: SGHNT, YYREEE (reference sequence). The CDR3 contains 15 residues. V lost 1 base and J lost 4, with 14 bases in between. Here the CDR3 DNA reads TGTGCCAGCAGCTTGCACAGAGAGTCCTTAGAGACCCAGTACTTC. Protein product: CASSLHRESLETQYF.

This clone was counted only a few times. The rearrangement uses TRBV5-1 and TRBJ2-2; D unclear. This CDR3 region has 16 residues. Trimming cost V 5 bases and J 0 bases, with 14 bases left between them. Germline V gene data show CDR1 as SGHRS and CDR2 as YFSETQ. The CDR3 DNA reads as TGCGCCAGCAGGCCTGGATGGTTCGCGAACACCGGGGAGCTGTTTTTT. It specifies CASRPGWFANTGELFF.

The chain recombines TRBV27 with TRBJ1-5; maybe TRBD1 (5 bases). Germline V gene sequence: CDR1 MNHEY, CDR2 SMNVEV (reference sequence). The CDR3 totals 14 residues. With 8 bases removed from V and 1 base from J, the gap between germline ends came to 12 bases. CDR3 nucleotides: TGTGCCAGCTATTTGGGGGAAAGCAATCAGCCCCAGCATTTT. Its translation: CASYLGESNQPQHF.

The V call is TRBV4-1, the J call TRBJ2-2; D is ambiguous. The V end was cut by 6 bases, the J end by 9 bases, with 8 bases between. CDR1 MGHRA and CDR2 YSYEKL come from the germline V gene. This CDR3 has 11 amino acids. CDR3 in DNA: TGCGCCAGCAGTAGGAACCGGGAGCTGTTTTTT. Translation: CASSRNRELFF.

The chain carries TRBV6-6 and TRBJ2-7; 9 bases are shared with TRBD1. With V trimmed by 7 bases and J by 6 bases, 10 bases remained unmatched. CDR1 is MNHNY and CDR2 is SVGAGI in the germline V gene (reference sequence). CDR3 size: 14 residues. The CDR3 nucleotides are TGTGCCAGCACCCGAAGACAGGGGGTGTTCGAGCAGTACTTC. This translates into CASTRRQGVFEQYF.

This clone has a single count. This chain uses TRBV7-8 with TRBJ1-4, with TRBD1 as a possible D gene (6 bases). Trimming removed 4 bases from V and 5 bases from J, with 14 bases in between. There are 15 residues in the CDR3. Germline lookup yields CDR1 SGHVS and CDR2 FQNEAQ. The DNA for the CDR3 is TGTGCCAGCAGCTCCCGGACAGCTCTAAATGAAAAACTGTTTTTT. It translates to CASSSRTALNEKLFF.